The rows below give T cell receptor beta chains drawn from one sample of a study of T cell responses to AZD1222 COVID-19 vaccine. The data were produced by immunoSEQ multiplex PCR, yet TCRdb's version contains in-frame clones alone and is incomplete. The profile shows about 190,000 clones, almost 95% of them singletons. The sequences come from peripheral blood, collected on day 0 of AZD1222 vaccination. These receptor sequences come from an adult in good health. The CDR3 runs from the conserved cysteine through the conserved F or W. Each record gives: D gene, clone size, J gene, V gene, CDR3 DNA, CDR3 protein. The D gene is left open where the match is weak. Clone size is shown for a subset of rows, as once, few, many or a class of expanded clone.

d_gene: NA
abundance: NA
j_gene: TRBJ2-2
v_gene: TRBV29-1
CDR3nt: TGCAGCGTTGTCAGGAGAGCCACCGGGGAGCTGTTTTTT
CDR3aa: CSVVRRATGELFF

d_gene: TRBD2
abundance: NA
j_gene: TRBJ2-3
v_gene: TRBV5-1
CDR3nt: TGCGCCAGCAGCTTAACAGCGGGAGGGACGGCTACGCAGTATTTT
CDR3aa: CASSLTAGGTATQYF

d_gene: TRBD1
abundance: NA
j_gene: TRBJ1-6
v_gene: TRBV28
CDR3nt: TGTGCCAGCACCCTGGGACAGTATAATTCACCCCTCCACTTT
CDR3aa: CASTLGQYNSPLHF

d_gene: TRBD2
abundance: NA
j_gene: TRBJ2-2
v_gene: TRBV3-1/TRBV3-2
CDR3nt: TGTGCCAGCAGCCATCTGCTCATGTCGCGTCATGTTGAGACTAGCGGGCAGAACACCGGGGAGCTGTTTTTT
CDR3aa: CASSHLLMSRHVETSGQNTGELFF

d_gene: TRBD1
abundance: NA
j_gene: TRBJ1-1
v_gene: TRBV7-9
CDR3nt: TGTGCCAGCAGCAGACAGGGGAGTTGGGACATGAACACTGAAGCTTTCTTT
CDR3aa: CASSRQGSWDMNTEAFF

d_gene: NA
abundance: NA
j_gene: TRBJ1-5
v_gene: TRBV28
CDR3nt: TGTGCCAGCAGTTTAGGAGCCGCGCCCCAGCATTTT
CDR3aa: CASSLGAAPQHF

d_gene: NA
abundance: NA
j_gene: TRBJ1-6
v_gene: TRBV9
CDR3nt: TGTGCCAGCAGCGTACGAGGAAATTCACCCCTCCACTTT
CDR3aa: CASSVRGNSPLHF

d_gene: NA
abundance: few
j_gene: TRBJ1-3
v_gene: TRBV28
CDR3nt: TGTGCCAGCAGTCCCCTCTCAGGGTTGTCTGGAAACACCATATATTTT
CDR3aa: CASSPLSGLSGNTIYF

d_gene: NA
abundance: NA
j_gene: TRBJ2-7
v_gene: TRBV2
CDR3nt: TGTGCCAGCAGTGGAAAGGACGAGCAGTACTTC
CDR3aa: CASSGKDEQYF

d_gene: TRBD1
abundance: NA
j_gene: TRBJ2-5
v_gene: TRBV19
CDR3nt: TGTGCCAGTAGCGATAGGACAGGGTTAGAGACCCAGTACTTC
CDR3aa: CASSDRTGLETQYF

d_gene: NA
abundance: NA
j_gene: TRBJ1-1
v_gene: TRBV29-1
CDR3nt: TGCAGCGTTGAGAGGGGGAGAGTCACTGAAGCTTTCTTT
CDR3aa: CSVERGRVTEAFF

d_gene: NA
abundance: once
j_gene: TRBJ2-7
v_gene: TRBV7-9
CDR3nt: TGTGCCAGCAGCCCAAGGCTGACCTACGAGCAGTACTTC
CDR3aa: CASSPRLTYEQYF

d_gene: NA
abundance: NA
j_gene: TRBJ1-4
v_gene: TRBV5-4
CDR3nt: TGTGCCAGCAGCATCCGGGACGGGTCTGAAAAACTGTTTTTT
CDR3aa: CASSIRDGSEKLFF

d_gene: NA
abundance: once
j_gene: TRBJ2-1
v_gene: TRBV10-3
CDR3nt: TGTGCCATCGTAAGCGCCAGCTCCTACAATGAGCAGTTCTTC
CDR3aa: CAIVSASSYNEQFF

d_gene: NA
abundance: once
j_gene: TRBJ2-3
v_gene: TRBV13
CDR3nt: TGTGCCAGCAGCCCGCAGGGGCCAGCTAGCACAGATACGCAGTATTTT
CDR3aa: CASSPQGPASTDTQYF

d_gene: NA
abundance: NA
j_gene: TRBJ1-1
v_gene: TRBV14
CDR3nt: TGTGCCAGCAGCCAAGATTACCCCCAGGATAACACTGAAGCTTTCTTT
CDR3aa: CASSQDYPQDNTEAFF

d_gene: NA
abundance: NA
j_gene: TRBJ1-5
v_gene: TRBV6-5
CDR3nt: TGTGCCAGCAGTTCGGGGGGTCCTCAGCCCCAGCATTTT
CDR3aa: CASSSGGPQPQHF

d_gene: NA
abundance: NA
j_gene: TRBJ2-2
v_gene: TRBV3-1/TRBV3-2
CDR3nt: TGTGCCAGCAGCCGCCCTGGTGGCTACTCGAACACCGGGGAGCTGTTTTTT
CDR3aa: CASSRPGGYSNTGELFF

d_gene: NA
abundance: NA
j_gene: TRBJ1-6
v_gene: TRBV6-5
CDR3nt: TGTGCCAGCAGACAAGCTAATTCACCCCTCCACTTT
CDR3aa: CASRQANSPLHF

d_gene: NA
abundance: NA
j_gene: TRBJ2-7
v_gene: TRBV1
CDR3nt: TGCACCAGCAGCCAAGAACGTGTCCTGGCCATCGAGCAGTACTTC
CDR3aa: CTSSQERVLAIEQYF

d_gene: NA
abundance: NA
j_gene: TRBJ1-6
v_gene: TRBV27
CDR3nt: TGTGCCAGCAGCCCCATAGATAGCTCCTATAATTCACCCCTCCACTTT
CDR3aa: CASSPIDSSYNSPLHF

d_gene: TRBD2
abundance: NA
j_gene: TRBJ2-7
v_gene: TRBV28
CDR3nt: TGTGCCAGCAGTTTATACACCGGCGGGAGCGGGGTAAGGTCCTACGAGCAGTACTTC
CDR3aa: CASSLYTGGSGVRSYEQYF

d_gene: TRBD2
abundance: NA
j_gene: TRBJ2-7
v_gene: TRBV6-1
CDR3nt: TGTGCCAGCAGTGAAGGTAGCGGGAGTATGCACGAGCAGTACTTC
CDR3aa: CASSEGSGSMHEQYF